This passage covers 27 T cell receptor beta chains from one sample sequenced in a study of blood T cell repertoires in COVID-19. The assay was immunoSEQ multiplex PCR, and TCRdb's table has in-frame clones only and misses some. This sample has about 26,000 clones, with roughly 90% found just once. Material for sequencing was peripheral blood. The receptors shown here come from a human donor in a cohort sampled during active COVID-19.

The chain employs TRBV27 and TRBJ2-5; TRBD2 matches 9 bases. The CDR3 covers 15 residues. Losses at the gene ends were 3 bases for V and 3 bases for J; bases not matched to a gene: 5. Germline-derived CDR1 and CDR2 are MNHEY and SMNVEV (reference sequence). In nucleotides, the CDR3 is TGTGCCAGCAGTTTCATGGCGGGGGGGGAAGAGACCCAGTACTTC. Amino acids: CASSFMAGGEETQYF.

This clone was detected a few times. J is TRBJ1-2 and V is TRBV10-1; tentatively, D is TRBD1 (5 bases). Germline V gives CDR1 WNHNN, CDR2 SYGVQD (reference sequence). This CDR3 has 14 residues. The ends were cut back, 2 bases at V and 4 bases at J, with 11 bases in the middle. The CDR3 DNA follows: TGCGCCAGCAGTGAGGCAGGGTACAGCTATGGCTACACCTTC. Its translation: CASSEAGYSYGYTF.

The chain links TRBV11-2 to TRBJ2-1, with D hard to call. The CDR3 runs 13 residues. The germline CDR1 and CDR2 sequences are SGHAT and FQNNGV. V lost 5 bases and J 3 bases, leaving 8 bases between the germline ends. CDR3 loop: CASSPEFYNEQFF. The CDR3 nucleotides read TGTGCCAGCAGCCCGGAGTTCTACAATGAGCAGTTCTTC.

The chain couples TRBV6-1 to TRBJ2-7; 9 bases line up with TRBD1. J lost 7 bases, V lost 1 base, and 5 bases had no gene match. The germline V gene encodes CDR1 MNHNS and CDR2 SASEGT. This CDR3 has 14 residues. Written as DNA, the CDR3 is TGTGCCAGCAGTGAAGGGACAGGGGCAGGGGAGCAGTACTTC. It codes for CASSEGTGAGEQYF.

CDR3 region: CASSWNRGQGGQPQHF. CDR3 nucleotide sequence: TGTGCCAGCAGTTGGAACAGGGGGCAGGGAGGTCAGCCCCAGCATTTT. The chain links TRBV6-6 to TRBJ1-5, with 9 positions matching TRBD1. Trimming at V came to 4 bases and at J to 6 bases, leaving 10 bases not matched to a gene. This CDR3 contains 16 residues. Looked up from germline, CDR1 is MNHNY and CDR2 is SVGAGI (reference sequence).

This sequence joins TRBV5-1 and TRBJ2-2, with D perhaps TRBD1 (5 bases). Germline CDR1 SGHRS, CDR2 YFSETQ. The CDR3 length is 15 residues. Deletions cut 5 bases from V and 2 bases from J, with 13 bases between. CDR3 sequence reads: CASRAGNVNTGELFF. The DNA for the CDR3 is TGCGCCAGCAGAGCAGGGAACGTAAACACCGGGGAGCTGTTTTTT. The full variable domain, in which reference TRBV5-1 and TRBJ2-2 provide the parts outside the CDR3, is KAGVTQTPRYLIKTRGQQVTLSCSPISGHRSVSWYQQTPGQGLQFLFEYFSETQRNKGNFPGRFSGRQFSNSRSEMNVSTLELGDSALYLCASRAGNVNTGELFFGEGSRLTVL.

This clone appeared once. CDR3 coding DNA: TGTGCCAGCAGTTTGGGGGGGCATGGCTACACCTTC. It codes for CASSLGGHGYTF. The chain recombines TRBV12-3 or TRBV12-4 with TRBJ1-2, with a possible D match to TRBD1 (6 bases). V lost 3 bases, J lost 6 bases, and 8 bases lay in between. There are 12 residues in the CDR3.

This clone was observed once. The chain uses TRBV27 and TRBJ1-6, with TRBD1 matching 7 bases. With V trimmed by 5 bases and J by 10 bases, 14 bases remained unmatched. The CDR3 is 16 amino acids. Germline V gene data show CDR1 as MNHEY and CDR2 as SMNVEV (reference sequence). CDR3 loop: CASSEIGTATRSPLHF. The CDR3 region has the DNA TGTGCCAGCAGTGAAATTGGGACAGCTACTAGGTCACCCCTCCACTTT.

V gene TRBV7-9 combines with J gene TRBJ1-1, with no clear D. CDR1 and CDR2 from the germline V gene are SEHNR and FQNEAQ (reference sequence). V dropped 6 bases and J dropped 5 bases, with 10 bases sitting between them. This CDR3 spans 12 amino acids. The CDR3 DNA is TGTGCCAGCAGATCTATATTAACTGAAGCTTTCTTT. Its protein is CASRSILTEAFF.

In DNA, the CDR3 is TGTGCCAGCAGCAGTACAGGGGTAACTGAAGCTTTCTTT. Translation gives CASSSTGVTEAFF. The chain carries TRBV9 and TRBJ1-1; 7 nucleotides match TRBD1. Unmatched junction bases numbered 5, after V lost 4 bases and J lost 5 bases. The CDR3 has 13 amino acids. The germline gives CDR1 SGDLS, CDR2 YYNGEE.

The J gene is TRBJ2-3, the V gene TRBV2; perhaps TRBD2 as D (7 bases). The CDR3 contains 16 residues. Germline loops: CDR1 SNHLY, CDR2 FYNNEI. Trimming cost V 9 bases and J 0 bases, with 19 bases left between them. The CDR3 reads CARAQRAGASTDTQYF. The CDR3 DNA is TGTGCCAGGGCCCAGCGGGCGGGGGCTAGCACAGATACGCAGTATTTT.

The gene calls are TRBV10-3 and TRBJ2-3; 14 nucleotides match TRBD2. V trimming: 6 bases; J trimming: 5 bases; junction bases outside the gene matches: 10. The CDR3 runs 17 residues. Germline V CDR1 and CDR2: ENHRY, SYGVKD. CDR3 DNA sequence: TGTGCCATCAGCGGGACTAGCGGGGGCCCCGATAGAGATACGCAGTATTTT. Amino acid sequence: CAISGTSGGPDRDTQYF.

This clone came up once. The chain carries TRBV28 and TRBJ2-2; tentatively, D is TRBD1 (6 bases). The CDR3 is 16 residues long. Trimming removed 2 bases at V and 7 bases at J, with 17 bases between. Germline V gene data show CDR1 as MDHEN and CDR2 as SYDVKM. The CDR3 region is CASSLNIGRGIGELFF. The CDR3 DNA reads as TGTGCCAGCAGTTTAAACATAGGCAGGGGTATCGGGGAGCTGTTTTTT.

The chain combines TRBV14 with TRBJ2-5, with 8 nucleotides matching TRBD1. CDR1 SGHDN and CDR2 FVKESK come from the germline V gene. The CDR3 extends over 15 amino acids. J was trimmed by 5 bases and V by 1 base; bases with no gene match: 6. Written as DNA, the CDR3 is TGTGCCAGCAGCCAAGGGACAGGGCGTTGGGAGACCCAGTACTTC. This gives the protein CASSQGTGRWETQYF.

The genes are TRBV6-2 or TRBV6-3 and TRBJ1-1, with D maybe TRBD1 (6 bases). The V gene lost 5 bases and the J gene lost 4 bases, with 14 bases spanning the gap. Germline V gives CDR1 MNHEY, CDR2 SVGEGT. The CDR3 has 14 residues. The CDR3 nucleotides are TGTGCCAGCAGTGAGGACGGACAGTCCACTGAAGCTTTCTTT. Encoded protein: CASSEDGQSTEAFF.

V usage is TRBV6-6 and J usage is TRBJ2-2, with no clear D. CDR3 length: 13 amino acids. Deletions cut 11 bases from V and 0 bases from J, with 10 bases between. Germline values: CDR1 MNHNY, CDR2 SVGAGI (reference sequence). The CDR3 protein is CASRVTNTGELFF. The CDR3 region has the DNA TGTGCCTCCCGGGTAACGAACACCGGGGAGCTGTTTTTT.

This chain joins TRBV2 and TRBJ1-5; maybe TRBD1 (6 bases). Looked up from germline, CDR1 is SNHLY and CDR2 is FYNNEI. The length of the CDR3 is 15 residues. Trimming left V 5 bases short and J 2 bases short, with 13 bases between. The CDR3 bases are TGTGCCAGCAGTCCAGGGGCTCAGGGCAATCAGCCCCAGCATTTT. This translates into CASSPGAQGNQPQHF.

This chain connects TRBV11-3 to TRBJ2-1; D is perhaps TRBD2 (6 bases). Per the germline V gene, CDR1 is SGHNT and CDR2 is YENEEA. There are 14 residues in the CDR3. Deletions cut 4 bases from V and 7 bases from J, with 14 bases between. CDR3 protein: CASSSRGIANEQFF. The CDR3 region has the DNA TGTGCCAGCAGCTCTCGGGGGATAGCAAATGAGCAGTTCTTC.

The CDR3 loop is CASSPGQGARGETQYF. In DNA form, the CDR3 reads TGTGCCAGTAGCCCGGGACAGGGGGCGAGAGGGGAGACCCAGTACTTC. The V gene is TRBV19, the J gene TRBJ2-5; 12 nucleotides match TRBD1. This CDR3 is built from 16 residues. Germline trimming cut 6 bases from V and 5 bases from J; bases unmatched to any gene: 10. Germline CDR1 LNHDA, CDR2 SQIVND (reference sequence).

The genes are TRBV29-1 and TRBJ2-3, with unresolved D. Germline CDR1 and CDR2: SQVTM and ANQGSEA. This CDR3 contains 12 residues. V was trimmed by 6 bases and J by 6 bases, leaving 13 bases between them. DNA for the CDR3: TGCAGCGTGGCATTTAGCATTGATACGCAGTATTTT. Its translation: CSVAFSIDTQYF.

In its sample, this clone was seen a few times. The chain is built from TRBV7-8 and TRBJ1-2; TRBD1 matches at 9 bases. V lost 6 bases to trimming and J lost 7 bases; unmatched junction nucleotides: 6. CDR1 and CDR2 from the germline V gene are SGHVS and FQNEAQ. This CDR3 contains 13 residues. The CDR3 region is CASRATGGGGYTF. The CDR3, as DNA: TGTGCCAGCAGAGCAACAGGGGGCGGTGGCTACACCTTC. Drawing the rest from reference TRBV7-8 and TRBJ1-2, the complete variable domain is GAGVSQSPRYKVAKRGQDVALRCDPISGHVSLFWYQQALGQGPEFLTYFQNEAQLDKSGLPSDRFFAERPEGSVSTLKIQRTQQEDSAVYLCASRATGGGGYTFGSGTRLTVV.

V and J are TRBV6-1 and TRBJ2-4; the match to TRBD2 covers 7 bases. Trimming took 3 bases from V and 1 from J; bases not matched to a gene: 0. Germline V gives CDR1 MNHNS, CDR2 SASEGT. This CDR3 spans 14 amino acids. The CDR3 is CASSEGGAKNIQYF. The CDR3 DNA sequence: TGTGCCAGCAGTGAGGGAGGGGCCAAAAACATTCAGTACTTC.

V usage is TRBV1 and J usage is TRBJ2-7; the D call in the table, TRBD2, was not verified against the DNA. TRBV1 represents a pseudogene. The CDR3 is made up of 15 amino acids. In DNA form, the CDR3 reads TGCACCAGGACGACCACTAGCGGGGGGGCTAACGAGCAGTACTTC. This codes for CTRTTTSGGANEQYF.

CDR3 sequence (DNA): TGTGCCAGCAGTACTACAGGGGGGAGTAGCGCTTTCTTT. It codes for CASSTTGGSSAFF. The V call is TRBV6-5, the J call TRBJ1-1; TRBD1 matches at 8 bases. The CDR3 spans 13 residues. The trim removed 5 bases at V and 11 bases at J, leaving 10 bases unmatched. Germline loops: CDR1 MNHEY, CDR2 SVGAGI.

This clone was found once. The gene calls are TRBV6-1 and TRBJ1-6, with D hard to call. V lost 1 base to trimming and J lost 0 bases, with 10 bases between them. CDR3 length equals 17 residues. Germline values: CDR1 MNHNS, CDR2 SASEGT. CDR3 amino acids: CASSEVAASSYNSPLHF. In nucleotides, the CDR3 is TGTGCCAGCAGTGAAGTAGCGGCGAGCTCCTATAATTCACCCCTCCACTTT.

The CDR3 region has the DNA TGTGCCAGCAGCATAACCAAAGCCACTGAAGCTTTCTTT. This encodes CASSITKATEAFF. V and J are TRBV12-3 or TRBV12-4 and TRBJ1-1; D not resolved. The V gene lost 6 bases and the J gene lost 4 bases, with 12 bases spanning the gap. The CDR3 is 13 residues long.

CDR3 amino acids: CASSPGTRNSPLHF. In DNA, the CDR3 is TGTGCCAGCAGCCCCGGGACAAGAAATTCACCCCTCCACTTT. The chain recombines TRBV11-3 with TRBJ1-6, with D maybe TRBD1 (6 bases). The CDR3 consists of 14 residues. Germline V gene sequence: CDR1 SGHNT, CDR2 YENEEA. V was pared by 5 bases and J by 7 bases, with 12 bases between.